The clone carrying this T cell receptor (beta chain) was seen many times. Its antigen is not known. The data derive from a study of human T cells and chemical hapten exposure. The CDR3 length is 19 residues. Trimming cost V 8 bases and J 2 bases; bases outside gene matches: 21. The germline V gene has CDR1 DFQATT and CDR2 SNEGSKA (reference sequence). Study-wide points: DPC sensitization did not alter TCRs above 1 in 1000 frequency.

The study's library attached unique molecular identifiers to single cDNA molecules. TCRdb re-called the RACE reads through MiXCR, storing one row per CDR3 protein. Among fewer than 300,000 distinct CDR3 sequences listed, 8.6% were seen once. Sample time point: pre-sensitization, week 0. Regarding treatment: therapeutic diphenylcyclopropenone sensitization with weekly scalp DPC. This chain uses TRBV20-1 with TRBJ2-1; TRBD2 matches at 10 bases. This TCR was sampled from a woman aged 40 to 50 with alopecia areata. Some clones in this sample may be carry-over from other donors' samples. The input for sequencing was whole blood, taken in connection with sensitization to the hapten diphenylcyclopropenone (DPC). In DNA form, the CDR3 reads TGCAGTCAACCCTTTACCCCCTTAGGGCTAGCGGGAGCCTACAATGAGCAGTTCTTC. Translation: CSQPFTPLGLAGAYNEQFF.